This TCR beta chain is drawn from a study of T cell responses to AZD1222 COVID-19 vaccine. Here immunoSEQ multiplex PCR was the method, and the copy in TCRdb shows in-frame clones only, minus some. The table shows fewer than 200,000 clones, with 80% to 95% occurring only once. Per the germline V gene, CDR1 is KGHSH and CDR2 is LQKENI. Trimming stripped 2 bases from V and 0 bases from J, with 7 bases between. The CDR3 is 15 amino acids. Study-level points and caveats: Along spike, vaccine-associated CD4 TCRs were found throughout, with dominance at 160-218 and 743-854. Possibly, clonal diversity was underestimated; donors were largely white British and included more females. Within unmutated variant regions lay the reported targets of nearly half of spike-specific TCRs.

Turning to this clone: Its target is unknown.

V is TRBV18 and J is TRBJ2-2; D is unresolved. The receptor comes from an adult who received the AZD1222 COVID-19 vaccine. The sample in question was peripheral blood, obtained 28 days after the second AZD1222 dose. The CDR3 coding sequence is TGTGCCAGCTCACCAAGGCAGGCGAACACCGGGGAGCTGTTTTTT. It translates to CASSPRQANTGELFF. Full variable domain (outside the CDR3, taken from reference TRBV18 and TRBJ2-2): NAGVMQNPRHLVRRRGQEARLRCSPMKGHSHVYWYRQLPEEGLKFMVYLQKENIIDESGMPKERFSAEFPKEGPSILRIQQVVRGDSAAYFCASSPRQANTGELFFGEGSRLTVL.